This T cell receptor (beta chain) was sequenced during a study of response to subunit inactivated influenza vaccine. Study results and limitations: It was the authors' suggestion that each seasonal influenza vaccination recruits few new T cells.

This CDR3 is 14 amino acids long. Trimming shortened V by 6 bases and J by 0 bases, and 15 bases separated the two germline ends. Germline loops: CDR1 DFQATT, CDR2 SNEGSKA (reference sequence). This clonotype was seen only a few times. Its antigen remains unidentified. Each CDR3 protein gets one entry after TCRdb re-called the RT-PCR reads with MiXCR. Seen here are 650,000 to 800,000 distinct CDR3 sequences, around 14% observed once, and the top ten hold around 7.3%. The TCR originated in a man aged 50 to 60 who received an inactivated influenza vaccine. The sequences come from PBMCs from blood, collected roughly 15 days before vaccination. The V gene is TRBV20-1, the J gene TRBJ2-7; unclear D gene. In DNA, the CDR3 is TGCAGTGCCAAATCCGACCGGTCCTCCTACGAGCAGTACTTC. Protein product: CSAKSDRSSYEQYF.